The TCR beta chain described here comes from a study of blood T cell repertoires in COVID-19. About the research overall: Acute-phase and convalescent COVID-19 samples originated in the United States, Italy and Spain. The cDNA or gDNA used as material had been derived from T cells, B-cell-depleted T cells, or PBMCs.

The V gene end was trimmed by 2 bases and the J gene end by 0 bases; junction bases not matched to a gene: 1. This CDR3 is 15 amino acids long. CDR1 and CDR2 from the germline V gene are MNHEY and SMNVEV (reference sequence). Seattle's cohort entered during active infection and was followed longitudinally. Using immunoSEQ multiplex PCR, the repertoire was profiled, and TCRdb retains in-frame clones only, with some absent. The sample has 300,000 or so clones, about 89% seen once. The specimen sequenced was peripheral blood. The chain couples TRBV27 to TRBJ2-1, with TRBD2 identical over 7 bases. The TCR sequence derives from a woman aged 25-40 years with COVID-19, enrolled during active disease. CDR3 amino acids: CASSLRGGSYNEQFF. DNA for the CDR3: TGTGCCAGCAGTTTACGCGGGGGCTCCTACAATGAGCAGTTCTTC.